This TCR beta chain stems from a study of blood T cell repertoires in COVID-19. Sequencing was performed with immunoSEQ multiplex PCR; in TCRdb, only in-frame clones are kept and a portion is missing. The table has over 100,000 clones, approximately 83% seen once. This TCR came from a man older than 75 with acute or convalescent COVID-19. Sequencing was performed on peripheral blood.

CDR3 sequence (DNA): TGTGCCAGCAGCTTAGGTGTCGTGAGGTCTCAAGAGACCCAGTACTTC. Protein: CASSLGVVRSQETQYF. The V gene is TRBV7-3, the J gene TRBJ2-5, with D hard to call. The CDR3 spans 16 residues. CDR1 SGHTA and CDR2 FQGTGA come from the germline V gene. V was pared by 2 bases and J by 2 bases, with 15 bases between.